The 6 T cell receptor beta chains below come from one sample, sequenced in a study of OX40 agonist ivuxolimab in advanced cancers. Libraries were prepared by immunoSEQ multiplex PCR; TCRdb keeps only in-frame clonotypes and omits some of them. The sample holds approximately 69,000 clones; 80% to 90% are singletons and the top ten take more than 0.95%. This material consisted of CD4+ or CD8+ T cells sorted from blood, taken in a trial of the OX40 agonist ivuxolimab. The receptors originated from an adult with an advanced solid tumor such as melanoma, head and neck, liver or kidney cancer.

This clone was picked up one time. This chain uses TRBV6-6 with TRBJ1-5, with 7 nucleotides matching TRBD1. Germline V gives CDR1 MNHNY, CDR2 SVGAGI (reference sequence). V dropped 5 bases and J dropped 4; count of bases not matched to a gene: 5. The CDR3 is made up of 14 amino acids. The CDR3 region is CASSTQTGNQPQHF. The CDR3 DNA reads TGTGCCAGCAGTACCCAGACAGGGAATCAGCCCCAGCATTTT.

V gene TRBV7-9 combines with J gene TRBJ1-1; 9 bases agree with TRBD1. The trim removed 7 bases at V and 5 bases at J, leaving 8 bases unmatched. This CDR3 comprises 14 residues. Germline CDR1 reads SEHNR; CDR2 reads FQNEAQ (reference sequence). CDR3 in amino acids: CASTLDRGDTEAFF. DNA for the CDR3: TGTGCCAGCACCCTGGACAGGGGTGATACTGAAGCTTTCTTT.

In its sample, this clone was seen once. This sequence joins TRBV5-1 and TRBJ2-7, with D tentatively TRBD2 (6 bases). The CDR3 runs to 14 residues. V lost 0 bases to trimming and J lost 1 base, with 8 bases between them. The germline CDR1 and CDR2 sequences are SGHRS and YFSETQ. CDR3 nucleotides: TGCGCCAGCAGCTTGGGCCTAGCGTCCTACGAGCAGTACTTC. Its translation: CASSLGLASYEQYF.

This clone came up once. The J gene is TRBJ2-1, the V gene TRBV6-6; D is possibly TRBD2 (6 bases). The V end lost 4 bases, the J end lost 0 bases, and 7 bases lay between the germline ends. Germline lookup yields CDR1 MNHNY and CDR2 SVGAGI (reference sequence). The CDR3 consists of 14 residues. CDR3 bases: TGTGCCAGCAGTTTCGGGGGCTCCTACAATGAGCAGTTCTTC. It is translated as CASSFGGSYNEQFF.

Note on this clone: The same CDR3 arises from other DNA sequences in this sample as well. The V call is TRBV9, the J call TRBJ2-2; D gene ambiguous. Germline CDR1 and CDR2: SGDLS and YYNGEE. V dropped 0 bases and J dropped 4 bases, with 4 bases sitting between them. This CDR3 is 13 amino acids long. The CDR3 nucleotides read TGTGCCAGCAGCGTAGGAGGCACCGGGGAGCTGTTTTTT. This gives the protein CASSVGGTGELFF.

The count of this clone is one. The chain uses TRBV5-4 and TRBJ1-1; TRBD1 aligns across 7 bases. Germline CDR1 and CDR2: SGHNT and YYREEE (reference sequence). V lost 0 bases and J lost 7; bases outside the gene matches: 0. The CDR3 is 12 residues long. Here the CDR3 reads CASSLDRGEAFF. CDR3 nucleotide sequence: TGTGCCAGCAGCTTGGACAGGGGTGAAGCTTTCTTT.